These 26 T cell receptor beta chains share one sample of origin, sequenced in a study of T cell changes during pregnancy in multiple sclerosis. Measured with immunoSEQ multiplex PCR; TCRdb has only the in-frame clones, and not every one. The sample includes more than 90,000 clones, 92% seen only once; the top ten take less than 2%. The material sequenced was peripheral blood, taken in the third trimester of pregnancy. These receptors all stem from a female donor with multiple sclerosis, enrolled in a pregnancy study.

The CDR3 reads CAWSVQTLPNTEAFF. In nucleotides, the CDR3 is TGTGCCTGGAGTGTACAGACGCTTCCGAACACTGAAGCTTTCTTT. This sequence joins TRBV30 and TRBJ1-1, with D unresolved. V lost 0 bases and J 1 base, leaving 12 bases between the germline ends. The CDR3 has 15 residues. CDR1 is GTSNPN, CDR2 SVGIG, per germline (reference sequence).

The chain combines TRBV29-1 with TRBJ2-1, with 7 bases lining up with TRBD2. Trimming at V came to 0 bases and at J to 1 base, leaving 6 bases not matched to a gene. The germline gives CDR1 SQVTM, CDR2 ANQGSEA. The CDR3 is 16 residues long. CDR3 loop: CSVEDLPSGSYNEQFF. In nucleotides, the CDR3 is TGCAGCGTTGAAGATCTGCCTAGCGGATCCTACAATGAGCAGTTCTTC.

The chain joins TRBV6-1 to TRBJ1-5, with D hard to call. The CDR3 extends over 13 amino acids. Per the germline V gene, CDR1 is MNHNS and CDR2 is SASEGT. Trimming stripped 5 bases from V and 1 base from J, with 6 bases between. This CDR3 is CASSLESNQPQHF. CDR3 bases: TGTGCCAGCAGTTTAGAAAGCAATCAGCCCCAGCATTTT.

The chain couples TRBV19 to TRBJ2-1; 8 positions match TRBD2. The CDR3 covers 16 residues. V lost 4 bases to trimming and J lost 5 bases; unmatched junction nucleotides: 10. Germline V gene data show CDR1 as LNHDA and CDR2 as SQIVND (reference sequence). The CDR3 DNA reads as TGTGCCAGTAGTAACCTCCGGGGGGGCCGGAACAATGAGCAGTTCTTC. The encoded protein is CASSNLRGGRNNEQFF.

The CDR3 region has the DNA TGTGCCAGCAGCTTTCGGCAGGGGGCGCGTGAGCAGTACTTC. This sequence encodes CASSFRQGAREQYF. J is TRBJ2-7 and V is TRBV5-4, with 8 bases lining up with TRBD1. V gave up 2 bases and J gave up 7 bases; unmatched junction bases: 8. Germline V CDR1 and CDR2: SGHNT, YYREEE (reference sequence). CDR3 length: 14 residues.

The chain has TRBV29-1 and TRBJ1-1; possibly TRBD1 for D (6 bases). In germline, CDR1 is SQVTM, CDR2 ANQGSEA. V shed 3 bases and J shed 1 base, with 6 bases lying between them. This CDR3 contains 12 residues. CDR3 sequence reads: CSVEGQNTEAFF. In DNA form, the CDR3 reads TGCAGCGTTGAGGGACAGAACACTGAAGCTTTCTTT.

This CDR3 reads CASSLVRDTF. The CDR3 DNA reads as TGTGCCAGCAGCTTGGTTAGAGACACCTTC. This sequence joins TRBV5-8 and TRBJ1-2; D is unclear. The CDR3 is 10 amino acids. The germline gives CDR1 SGHTS, CDR2 YDEGEE. Trimming took off 0 bases at V and 12 bases at J, with 6 bases between the two ends.

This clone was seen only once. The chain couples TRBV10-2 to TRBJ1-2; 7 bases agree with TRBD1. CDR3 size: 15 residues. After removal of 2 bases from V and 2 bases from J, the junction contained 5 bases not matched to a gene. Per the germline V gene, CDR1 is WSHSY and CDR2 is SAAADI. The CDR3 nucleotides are TGCGCCAGCAGTGAGCCACAGGGGCCAAACTATGGCTACACCTTC. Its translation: CASSEPQGPNYGYTF.

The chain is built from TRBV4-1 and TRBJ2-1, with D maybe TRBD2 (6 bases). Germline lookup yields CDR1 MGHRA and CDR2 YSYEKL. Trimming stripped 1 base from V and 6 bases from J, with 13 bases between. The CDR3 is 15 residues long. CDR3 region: CASSQVSGLSNEQFF. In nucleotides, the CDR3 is TGCGCCAGCAGCCAAGTGTCGGGACTCTCCAATGAGCAGTTCTTC.

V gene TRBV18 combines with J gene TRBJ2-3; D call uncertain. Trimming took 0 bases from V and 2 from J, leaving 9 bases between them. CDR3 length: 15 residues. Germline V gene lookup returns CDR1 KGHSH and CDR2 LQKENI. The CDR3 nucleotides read TGTGCCAGCTCACCACCTGAGAGCTTCACAGATACGCAGTATTTT. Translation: CASSPPESFTDTQYF.

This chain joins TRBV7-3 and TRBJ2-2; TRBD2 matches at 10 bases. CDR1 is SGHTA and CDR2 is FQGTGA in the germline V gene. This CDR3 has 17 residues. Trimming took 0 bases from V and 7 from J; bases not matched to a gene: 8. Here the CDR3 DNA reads TGTGCCAGCAGCTTAACGGCTAGCGGGAGTAGAGGCGGGGAGCTGTTTTTT. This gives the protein CASSLTASGSRGGELFF.

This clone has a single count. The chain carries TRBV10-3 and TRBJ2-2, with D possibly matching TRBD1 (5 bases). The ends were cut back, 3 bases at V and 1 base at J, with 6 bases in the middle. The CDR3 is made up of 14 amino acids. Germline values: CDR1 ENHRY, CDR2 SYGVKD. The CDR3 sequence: CAISDRENTGELFF. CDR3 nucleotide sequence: TGTGCCATCAGTGACAGGGAGAACACCGGGGAGCTGTTTTTT.

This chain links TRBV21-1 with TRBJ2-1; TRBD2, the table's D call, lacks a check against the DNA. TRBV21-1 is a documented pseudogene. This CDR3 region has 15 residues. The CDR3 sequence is CASSKGETPFLEQFF. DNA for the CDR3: TGTGCCAGCAGCAAAGGGGAGACACCGTTTTTAGAGCAGTTCTTC.

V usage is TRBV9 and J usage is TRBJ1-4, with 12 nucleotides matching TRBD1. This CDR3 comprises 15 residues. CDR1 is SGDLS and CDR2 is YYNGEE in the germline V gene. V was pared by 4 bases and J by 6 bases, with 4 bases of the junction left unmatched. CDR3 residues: CASSSRDRGHEKLFF. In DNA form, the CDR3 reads TGTGCCAGCAGCAGCCGGGACAGGGGGCATGAAAAACTGTTTTTT.

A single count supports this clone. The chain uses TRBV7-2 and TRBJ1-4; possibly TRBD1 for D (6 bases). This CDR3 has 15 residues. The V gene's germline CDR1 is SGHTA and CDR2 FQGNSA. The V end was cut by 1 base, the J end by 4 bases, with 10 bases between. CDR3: CASSLGGQRNEKLFF. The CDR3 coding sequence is TGTGCCAGCAGCTTAGGGGGGCAGCGTAATGAAAAACTGTTTTTT.

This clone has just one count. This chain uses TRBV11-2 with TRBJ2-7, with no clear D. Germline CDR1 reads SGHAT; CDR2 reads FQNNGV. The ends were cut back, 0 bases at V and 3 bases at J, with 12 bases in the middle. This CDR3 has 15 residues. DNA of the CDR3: TGTGCCAGCAGCTTAGAAGCCCACAGATTCTACGAGCAGTACTTC. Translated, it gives CASSLEAHRFYEQYF.

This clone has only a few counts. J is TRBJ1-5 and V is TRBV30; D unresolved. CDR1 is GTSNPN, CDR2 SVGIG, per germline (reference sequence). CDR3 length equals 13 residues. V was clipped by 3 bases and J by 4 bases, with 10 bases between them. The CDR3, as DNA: TGTGCCTGGAGCACAACAGATAATCAGCCCCAGCATTTT. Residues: CAWSTTDNQPQHF.

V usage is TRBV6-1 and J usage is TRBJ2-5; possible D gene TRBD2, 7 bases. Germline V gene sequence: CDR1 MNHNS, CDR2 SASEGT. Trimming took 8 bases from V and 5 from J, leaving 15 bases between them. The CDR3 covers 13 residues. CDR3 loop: CASLEKGGETQYF. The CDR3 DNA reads TGTGCCAGCCTAGAAAAGGGGGGGGAGACCCAGTACTTC.

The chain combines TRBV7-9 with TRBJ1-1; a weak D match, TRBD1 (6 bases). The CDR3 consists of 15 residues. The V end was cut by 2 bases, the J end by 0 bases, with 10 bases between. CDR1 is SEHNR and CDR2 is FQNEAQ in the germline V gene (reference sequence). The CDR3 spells CASSLPTGLNTEAFF. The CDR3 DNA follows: TGTGCCAGCAGCTTACCGACAGGCTTGAACACTGAAGCTTTCTTT.

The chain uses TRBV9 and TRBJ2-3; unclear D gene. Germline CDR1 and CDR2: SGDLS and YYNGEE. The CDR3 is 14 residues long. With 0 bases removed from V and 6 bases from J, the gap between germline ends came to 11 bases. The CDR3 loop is CASSVAGAMDTQYF. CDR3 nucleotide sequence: TGTGCCAGCAGCGTAGCAGGTGCCATGGATACGCAGTATTTT.

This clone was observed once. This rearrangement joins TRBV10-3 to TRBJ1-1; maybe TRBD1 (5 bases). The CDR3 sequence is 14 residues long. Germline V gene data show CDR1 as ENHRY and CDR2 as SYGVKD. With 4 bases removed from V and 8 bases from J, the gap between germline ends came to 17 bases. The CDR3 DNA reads TGTGCCATCAGTGCACAACTTGACAGCAGAGAAGCTTTCTTT. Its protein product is CAISAQLDSREAFF.

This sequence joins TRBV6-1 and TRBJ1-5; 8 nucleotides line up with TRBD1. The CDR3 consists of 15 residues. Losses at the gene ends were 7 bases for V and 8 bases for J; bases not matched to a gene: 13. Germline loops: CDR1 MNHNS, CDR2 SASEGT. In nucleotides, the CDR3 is TGTGCCAGCACCCCGGACAGGGTTATCGGGGAGCCCCAGCATTTT. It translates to CASTPDRVIGEPQHF.

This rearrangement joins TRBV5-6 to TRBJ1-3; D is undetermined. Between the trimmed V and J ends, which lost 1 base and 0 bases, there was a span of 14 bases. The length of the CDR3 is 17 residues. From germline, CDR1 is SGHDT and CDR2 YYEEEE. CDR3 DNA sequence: TGTGCCAGCAGCTTGTCCACGACGCGGATCTCTGGAAACACCATATATTTT. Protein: CASSLSTTRISGNTIYF.

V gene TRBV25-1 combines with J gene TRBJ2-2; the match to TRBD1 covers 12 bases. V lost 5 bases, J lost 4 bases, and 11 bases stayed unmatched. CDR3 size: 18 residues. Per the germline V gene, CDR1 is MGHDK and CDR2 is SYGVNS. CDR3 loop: CASSLAGQGAGGTGELFF. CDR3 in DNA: TGTGCCAGCAGTCTGGCGGGACAGGGGGCAGGAGGCACCGGGGAGCTGTTTTTT.

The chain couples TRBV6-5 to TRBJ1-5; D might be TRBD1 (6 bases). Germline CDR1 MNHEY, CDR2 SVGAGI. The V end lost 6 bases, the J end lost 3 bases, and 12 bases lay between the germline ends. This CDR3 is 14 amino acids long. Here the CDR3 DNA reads TGTGCCAGCAGAGCCGAGGGGGTCAATCAGCCCCAGCATTTT. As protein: CASRAEGVNQPQHF.

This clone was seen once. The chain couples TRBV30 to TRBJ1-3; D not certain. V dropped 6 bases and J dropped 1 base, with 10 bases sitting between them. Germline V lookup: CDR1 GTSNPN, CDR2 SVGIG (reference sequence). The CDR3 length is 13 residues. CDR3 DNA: TGTGCCTGCACCCCGGAGTCTGGAAACACCATATATTTT. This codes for CACTPESGNTIYF. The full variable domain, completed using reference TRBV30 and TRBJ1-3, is SQTIHQWPATLVQPVGSPLSLECTVEGTSNPNLYWYRQAAGRGLQLLFYSVGIGQISSEVPQNLSASRPQDRQFILSSKKLLLSDSGFYLCACTPESGNTIYFGEGSWLTVV.